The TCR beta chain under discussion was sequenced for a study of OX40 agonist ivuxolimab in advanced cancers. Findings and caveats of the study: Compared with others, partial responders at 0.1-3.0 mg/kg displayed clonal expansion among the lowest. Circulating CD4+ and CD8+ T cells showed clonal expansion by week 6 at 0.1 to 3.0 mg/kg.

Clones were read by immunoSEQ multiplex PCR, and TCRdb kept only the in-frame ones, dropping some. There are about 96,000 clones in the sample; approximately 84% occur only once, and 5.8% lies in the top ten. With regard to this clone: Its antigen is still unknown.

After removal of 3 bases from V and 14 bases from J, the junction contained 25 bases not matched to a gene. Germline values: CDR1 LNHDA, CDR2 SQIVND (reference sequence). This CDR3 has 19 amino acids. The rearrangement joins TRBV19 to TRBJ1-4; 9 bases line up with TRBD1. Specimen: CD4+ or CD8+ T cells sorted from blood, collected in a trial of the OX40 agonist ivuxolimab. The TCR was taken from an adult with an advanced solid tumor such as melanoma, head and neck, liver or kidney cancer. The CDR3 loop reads CASSIGRTGGTGKRKRLFF. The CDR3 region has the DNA TGTGCCAGTAGTATCGGCAGAACGGGGGGGACAGGGAAACGGAAACGGCTGTTTTTT.